The entry that follows covers one TCR beta chain sequence. Its antigen is still unknown. The V end was cut by 3 bases, the J end by 4 bases, with 12 bases between. This CDR3 has 14 residues. Germline assignment: CDR1 DFQATT and CDR2 SNEGSKA (reference sequence). TCRdb's copy holds only in-frame clones and misses some; the assay was immunoSEQ multiplex PCR. Of roughly 100,000 clones listed, about 95% were seen once; the top ten hold under 2.5%. These data come from a study of T cell responses to AZD1222 COVID-19 vaccine. Study at large: Analysis merged second doses at about 4 or about 12 weeks. Broader study findings: Repertoire sampling happened only post peak T cell response.

The V gene is TRBV20-1, the J gene TRBJ1-4, with D perhaps matching TRBD1 (6 bases). The origin of this receptor is an adult in good health. The source material was peripheral blood, sampled on day 0 of AZD1222 vaccination. CDR3 amino acids: CSASRGAGNEKLFF. CDR3 DNA: TGCAGTGCTAGTCGGGGGGCGGGTAATGAAAAACTGTTTTTT.